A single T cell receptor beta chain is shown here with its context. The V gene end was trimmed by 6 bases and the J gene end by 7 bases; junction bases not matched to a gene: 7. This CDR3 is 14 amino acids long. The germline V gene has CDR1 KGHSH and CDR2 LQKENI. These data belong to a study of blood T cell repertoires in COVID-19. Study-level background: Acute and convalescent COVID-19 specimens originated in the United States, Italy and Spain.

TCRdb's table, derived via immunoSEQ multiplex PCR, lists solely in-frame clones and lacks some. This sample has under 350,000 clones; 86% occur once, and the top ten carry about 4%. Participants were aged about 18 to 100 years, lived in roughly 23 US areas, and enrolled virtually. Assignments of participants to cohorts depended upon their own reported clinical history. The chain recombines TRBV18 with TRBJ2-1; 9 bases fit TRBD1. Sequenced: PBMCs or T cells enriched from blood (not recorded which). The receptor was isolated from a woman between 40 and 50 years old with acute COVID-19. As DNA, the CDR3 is TGTGCCAGCTCCGCTCTACAGGGGGCGAATGAGCAGTTCTTC. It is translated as CASSALQGANEQFF.